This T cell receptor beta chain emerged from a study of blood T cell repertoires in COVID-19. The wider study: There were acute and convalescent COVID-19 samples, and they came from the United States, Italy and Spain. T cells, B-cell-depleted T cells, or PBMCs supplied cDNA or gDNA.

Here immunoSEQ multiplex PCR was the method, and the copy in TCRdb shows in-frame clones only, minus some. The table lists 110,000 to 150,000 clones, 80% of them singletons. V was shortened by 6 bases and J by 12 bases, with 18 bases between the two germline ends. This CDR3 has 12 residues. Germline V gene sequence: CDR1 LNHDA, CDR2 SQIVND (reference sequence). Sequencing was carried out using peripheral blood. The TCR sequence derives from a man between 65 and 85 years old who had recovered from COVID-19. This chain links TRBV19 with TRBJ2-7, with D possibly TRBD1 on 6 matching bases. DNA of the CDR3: TGTGCCAGTAGCAACCAGGACAGCCATATGTACTTC. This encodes CASSNQDSHMYF. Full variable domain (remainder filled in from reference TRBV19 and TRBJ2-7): DGGITQSPKYLFRKEGQNVTLSCEQNLNHDAMYWYRQDPGQGLRLIYYSQIVNDFQKGDIAEGYSVSREKKESFPLTVTSAQKNPTAFYLCASSNQDSHMYFGPGTRLTVT.